This T cell receptor (beta chain) comes out of a study of T cells after yellow fever vaccination. Study-wide background: Those fractions that held only low numbers of cells were prepared using the SMART-Seq v4 Ultra Low Input RNA kit. Study-wide results and limits: Once the booster was given, most primary-vaccination clones reappeared, at approximately 97% for CD4 and over 85% for CD8. A limited proportion of clonotypes was detected within both the CD4 and CD8 compartments.

This CDR3 region has 16 residues. CDR1 MNHEY and CDR2 SVGAGI come from the germline V gene. V was clipped by 6 bases and J by 2 bases, with 17 bases between them. By 5'RACE template switching, TCR cDNA was produced, with a universal primer site and UMIs added in the process. TCRdb reprocessed the 5' RACE reads via MiXCR and lists one record per CDR3 protein. The sample yields just over 300,000 distinct CDR3 sequences, roughly 3.5% seen once. This clonotype appeared many times. Antigen unknown. The source of this sequence is a man aged 18-30 years who received the YFV17D yellow fever vaccine. The chain recombines TRBV6-5 with TRBJ2-1, with D unresolved. The starting material was PBMCs, obtained on the day of the yellow fever booster vaccination. The CDR3 region is CASSRAPGSPYNEQFF. The CDR3, as DNA: TGTGCCAGCAGCCGAGCGCCAGGTAGCCCCTACAATGAGCAGTTCTTC.